The 19 T cell receptor beta chains below were found in one sample sequenced in a study of T-cell reconstitution after alpha-beta-depleted transplantation in children. Unique molecular identifiers featured in how the TCRbeta library was prepared. TCRdb recomputed calls from the PCR reads with MiXCR, one row per CDR3 protein. Of fewer than 550,000 distinct CDR3 sequences listed, under 13% are singletons. The sample here was PBMCs from the stem cell graft donor, taken from the stem cell graft. All receptors come from a human donor who donated a stem cell graft to a child with acute myeloid leukemia.

This clonotype turned up a few times. This chain joins TRBV7-2 and TRBJ2-3; a weak D match, TRBD2 (7 bases). Trimming removed 1 base from V and 7 bases from J, with 15 bases in between. The CDR3 runs 15 residues. CDR1 SGHTA and CDR2 FQGNSA come from the germline V gene. The CDR3 here is CASSLGWGGGYTQYF. In nucleotides, the CDR3 is TGTGCCAGCAGCTTAGGTTGGGGGGGCGGATATACGCAGTATTTT.

This chain links TRBV11-2 with TRBJ2-7; 10 positions match TRBD2. CDR1 SGHAT and CDR2 FQNNGV come from the germline V gene. The CDR3 consists of 18 residues. V dropped 5 bases and J dropped 0; count of bases not matched to a gene: 13. CDR3 residues: CASSIRGLAAANSYEQYF. The CDR3 nucleotides are TGTGCCAGCAGCATCCGAGGACTAGCGGCGGCTAACTCCTACGAGCAGTACTTC.

This clonotype occurred a few times. This chain uses TRBV7-6 with TRBJ2-2, with D perhaps matching TRBD1 (5 bases). The CDR3 has 13 residues. Trimming left V 7 bases short and J 6 bases short, with 12 bases between. In germline, CDR1 is SGHVS, CDR2 FNYEAQ. The CDR3 region has the DNA TGTGCCAGCAACCAGGGTAACGCCGGGGAGCTGTTTTTT. Residues: CASNQGNAGELFF.

This clonotype was recorded many times. The J gene is TRBJ2-5, the V gene TRBV20-1; 8 nucleotides line up with TRBD2. J was trimmed by 2 bases and V by 6 bases; bases with no gene match: 5. The CDR3 has 13 amino acids. Germline CDR1 and CDR2: DFQATT and SNEGSKA (reference sequence). CDR3 region: CSALGLDQETQYF. DNA of the CDR3: TGCAGTGCCCTGGGACTAGATCAAGAGACCCAGTACTTC.

This clonotype was observed a handful of times. The chain couples TRBV29-1 to TRBJ2-5; D may match TRBD1 or TRBD2 (5 bases each). Germline CDR1 reads SQVTM; CDR2 reads ANQGSEA. This CDR3 is built from 12 residues. Trimming removed 5 bases from V and 4 bases from J, with 11 bases in between. The CDR3 reads CSVRRDGETQYF. The CDR3 DNA follows: TGCAGCGTTCGCAGGGACGGAGAGACCCAGTACTTC.

This clonotype was found a few times. DNA for the CDR3: TGTGCCAGTAGTCCCTCGAGGACAGGGGGCACAGATACGCAGTATTTT. It translates to CASSPSRTGGTDTQYF. The chain joins TRBV19 to TRBJ2-3; TRBD1 agrees at 9 bases. The ends lost 5 bases at V and 1 base at J; junction bases unmatched: 7. The CDR3 is made up of 16 amino acids. The germline V gene has CDR1 LNHDA and CDR2 SQIVND (reference sequence).

This clonotype was observed a handful of times. The chain combines TRBV20-1 with TRBJ1-5, with D unclear. Germline values: CDR1 DFQATT, CDR2 SNEGSKA (reference sequence). The length of the CDR3 is 14 residues. Trimming removed 1 base at V and 1 base at J, with 8 bases between. The CDR3 loop reads CSARAYMSNQPQHF. For the CDR3, the DNA is TGCAGTGCTAGAGCGTACATGAGCAATCAGCCCCAGCATTTT.

This clonotype was observed at least ten times. V gene TRBV9 combines with J gene TRBJ1-4; unclear D gene. V was pared by 0 bases and J by 2 bases, with 20 bases between. The CDR3 length is 19 residues. The germline V gene encodes CDR1 SGDLS and CDR2 YYNGEE. In nucleotides, the CDR3 is TGTGCCAGCAGCGTAGATAAAGGAGAGCCTCGCGGGACTAATGAAAAACTGTTTTTT. Its protein is CASSVDKGEPRGTNEKLFF.

In this sample, this clonotype turned up many times. The chain uses TRBV29-1 and TRBJ2-7; possible D gene TRBD1, 5 bases. The germline V gene encodes CDR1 SQVTM and CDR2 ANQGSEA. Trimming stripped 1 base from V and 6 bases from J, with 13 bases between. The CDR3 runs to 13 residues. CDR3 bases: TGCAGCGTTGAAGGCTCAGACAGTGCCGAGCAGTACGTC. It yields the protein CSVEGSDSAEQYV.

This sequence joins TRBV7-2 and TRBJ2-7, with D possibly being TRBD2 (6 bases). Trimming removed 2 bases from V and 7 bases from J, with 15 bases in between. CDR1 SGHTA and CDR2 FQGNSA come from the germline V gene. There are 14 residues in the CDR3. In DNA form, the CDR3 reads TGTGCCAGCAGCTTATATATGGAGGGATGGGAGCAGTACTTC. Translated: CASSLYMEGWEQYF.

This clonotype was seen only a few times. This rearrangement joins TRBV5-1 to TRBJ1-3; the D gene is possibly TRBD1 (5 bases). This CDR3 is 18 amino acids long. Germline loops: CDR1 SGHRS, CDR2 YFSETQ. The V end was cut by 4 bases, the J end by 4 bases, with 24 bases between. This CDR3 reads CASSRLGPDVGSGNTIYF. CDR3 sequence (DNA): TGCGCCAGCAGCCGTCTGGGGCCCGACGTAGGGTCCGGAAACACCATATATTTT. Full variable domain (missing parts from reference TRBV5-1 and TRBJ1-3): KAGVTQTPRYLIKTRGQQVTLSCSPISGHRSVSWYQQTPGQGLQFLFEYFSETQRNKGNFPGRFSGRQFSNSRSEMNVSTLELGDSALYLCASSRLGPDVGSGNTIYFGEGSWLTVV.

This clonotype was seen a handful of times. This chain links TRBV29-1 with TRBJ2-7, with D unclear. The germline gives CDR1 SQVTM, CDR2 ANQGSEA. The V end was cut by 7 bases, the J end by 0 bases, with 16 bases between. This CDR3 is built from 14 residues. The CDR3 nucleotides are TGCAGCGCCCGGACGGGCGAGAGCTCCTACGAGCAGTACTTC. Its translation: CSARTGESSYEQYF.

The table lists this clonotype with many counts. The junction departs from germline at one end; a sequencing error may be responsible. Here the CDR3 DNA reads TGTGCCAGCAGCTCCAGGCAACAGGGGAGGCCTTCGTTT. Protein: CASSSRQQGRPSF. This chain joins TRBV11-2 and TRBJ2-2; the D gene is possibly TRBD1 (7 bases). Germline CDR1 reads SGHAT; CDR2 reads FQNNGV. The CDR3 length is 13 residues.

In this sample, this clonotype turned up a few times. The chain recombines TRBV5-1 with TRBJ1-1; D perhaps matches TRBD1 (5 bases). Germline CDR1 and CDR2: SGHRS and YFSETQ. V was cut by 2 bases and J by 3 bases, with 11 bases left in between. This CDR3 is built from 14 residues. The DNA of the CDR3 is TGCGCCAGCAGCTTCCAGGACACCTACACTGAAGCTTTCTTT. Its protein product is CASSFQDTYTEAFF.

The CDR3 protein is CASSLPGETNYGYTF. CDR3 bases: TGTGCCAGCAGCTTACCGGGCGAGACTAACTATGGCTACACCTTC. The chain joins TRBV11-2 to TRBJ1-2; D not resolved. Germline V lookup: CDR1 SGHAT, CDR2 FQNNGV. The CDR3 is made up of 15 amino acids. V was pared by 2 bases and J by 0 bases, with 10 bases between.

Concerning this clonotype: One end of the junction fails to match germline, which may point to a read error. The chain joins TRBV27 to TRBJ2-2; D assignment may be TRBD1 or TRBD2 (5 bases each). Germline CDR1 and CDR2: MNHEY and SMNVEV (reference sequence). This CDR3 region has 14 residues. In DNA form, the CDR3 reads TGTGCCAGCAGACTACAGGTATCACCCGGGGAGCCGTTTTTT. It is translated as CASRLQVSPGEPFF.

This clonotype was counted only a few times. The V and J genes are TRBV6-5 and TRBJ2-1; D remains unclear. The CDR3 is made up of 15 amino acids. CDR1 is MNHEY, CDR2 SVGAGI, per germline. Trimming removed 0 bases at V and 5 bases at J, with 11 bases between. DNA for the CDR3: TGTGCCAGCAGTTACTCGGGCCGACTGGACAATGAGCAGTTCTTC. Its translation is CASSYSGRLDNEQFF.

The chain employs TRBV9 and TRBJ2-5; TRBD2 aligns across 7 bases. The CDR3 runs 16 residues. From germline, CDR1 is SGDLS and CDR2 YYNGEE. V lost 1 base and J lost 5; bases outside the gene matches: 11. CDR3: CASSVSGVGRHETQYF. The CDR3 region has the DNA TGTGCCAGCAGCGTAAGCGGGGTAGGGAGGCATGAGACCCAGTACTTC.

This clonotype was observed a handful of times. J is TRBJ2-3 and V is TRBV5-5; D possibly uses TRBD1 or TRBD2 (5 bases each). This CDR3 has 16 residues. V lost 2 bases and J lost 6, with 19 bases in between. CDR1 is SGHKS and CDR2 is YYEKEE in the germline V gene (reference sequence). CDR3 region: CASSFKTGTFSDTQYF. CDR3 nucleotides: TGTGCCAGCAGCTTTAAAACCGGGACGTTTAGTGATACGCAGTATTTT. Full variable domain (missing parts from reference TRBV5-5 and TRBJ2-3): DAGVTQSPTHLIKTRGQQVTLRCSPISGHKSVSWYQQVLGQGPQFIFQYYEKEERGRGNFPDRFSARQFPNYSSELNVNALLLGDSALYLCASSFKTGTFSDTQYFGPGTRLTVL.